Listed here is a single T cell receptor beta chain. The data are from a study of shared clonotypes between healthy human individuals. Participating donors were healthy, HIV-negative adults free of recent acute infections or vaccinations. Germline CDR1 is MNHEY and CDR2 is SMNVEV (reference sequence). The V and J ends lost 7 bases and 7 bases, in that order; junction bases with no gene match: 13. The CDR3 loop spans 16 amino acids. At deep level, the assay was performed. Each PCR replicate from the sorted subsets contained 150 to 250 ng DNA, which is about 31,000 T cell genomes. Per the original methods: Quality scores were absent from the junction-only immunoSEQ sequences, so filtering differed. The method was immunoSEQ multiplex PCR; TCRdb's version includes in-frame clones alone and lacks a portion of them. V, J and clone size reflect that table, while D and trimming were determined from the DNA. The repertoire holds roughly 2,500,000 clones, with 80% to 95% as singletons.

The rearrangement links TRBV27 to TRBJ1-6; 7 nucleotides match TRBD1. Source material: naive CD4+ T cells from PBMCs. This sample's subset: CD45RA+ positively selected. The receptor was derived from a man between 18 and 35 years old in good health. Some clones in this sample may be carry-over from other donors' samples. For the CDR3, the DNA is TGTGCCAGCAATTCCTCTCCGGGACAGATGAATTCACCCCTCCACTTT. Translating gives CASNSSPGQMNSPLHF.